The 23 T cell receptor beta chains given below trace back to one sample, sequenced in a study of neurological immune-mediated disorders. Noted time point: longitudinal time-point 2. Each CDR3 protein gets one entry after TCRdb re-called the 5' RACE reads with MiXCR. Of roughly 98,000 distinct CDR3 sequences listed, roughly 13% were seen once; the top ten hold around 4.5%. Sequenced material: PBMCs. All receptors derive from a female donor with HTLV-1-associated myelopathy (HAM/TSP).

At least ten counts were recorded for this clonotype. The CDR3: CASSVQGQNEKLFF. For the CDR3, the DNA is TGCGCCAGCAGCGTACAGGGTCAGAATGAAAAACTGTTTTTT. This chain links TRBV5-1 with TRBJ1-4, with D perhaps matching TRBD1 (6 bases). Trimming stripped 4 bases from V and 5 bases from J, with 12 bases between. This CDR3 has 14 amino acids. Germline V gives CDR1 SGHRS, CDR2 YFSETQ.

The table lists this clonotype with many counts. The chain combines TRBV4-2 with TRBJ2-3; D might be TRBD2 (7 bases). V was shortened by 3 bases and J by 1 base, with 11 bases between the two germline ends. The CDR3 is 15 amino acids. The germline V gene encodes CDR1 LGHNA and CDR2 YNFKEQ. The DNA of the CDR3 is TGTGCCAGCAGCCAGAGGGGGGGCGGCACAGATACGCAGTATTTT. It translates to CASSQRGGGTDTQYF.

The chain combines TRBV7-3 with TRBJ2-3; TRBD2 matches 7 bases. Germline assignment: CDR1 SGHTA and CDR2 FQGTGA. CDR3 length: 14 amino acids. J lost 1 base, V lost 4 bases, and 2 bases had no gene match. CDR3 amino acids: CASSSRGGTDTQYF. The CDR3 DNA sequence: TGTGCCAGCAGCTCACGGGGGGGCACAGATACGCAGTATTTT.

This clonotype has ten or more counts. This chain links TRBV5-1 with TRBJ2-3; D gene uncertain. This CDR3 spans 14 amino acids. Per germline, CDR1 SGHRS and CDR2 YFSETQ. Trimming left V 1 base short and J 4 bases short, with 10 bases between. The CDR3 DNA sequence: TGCGCCAGCAGCTTGCAAATAATCCCAGATACGCAGTATTTT. This gives the protein CASSLQIIPDTQYF.

The chain is built from TRBV19 and TRBJ1-5, with a tentative D call TRBD1 (6 bases). This CDR3 has 15 residues. The germline CDR1 and CDR2 sequences are LNHDA and SQIVND (reference sequence). The V end lost 5 bases, the J end lost 7 bases, and 18 bases lay between the germline ends. The CDR3 DNA reads as TGTGCCAGTAGTCTACGACCAACAGGGACCCAGCCCCAGCATTTT. Protein product: CASSLRPTGTQPQHF.

The V call is TRBV7-3, the J call TRBJ1-1; no reliable D call. The CDR3 covers 12 residues. Germline CDR1 SGHTA, CDR2 FQGTGA. The V gene lost 1 base and the J gene lost 10 bases, with 10 bases spanning the gap. The CDR3 nucleotides are TGTGCCAGCAGCTTAAATGGAGTTGCAGCTTTCTTT. Its translation: CASSLNGVAAFF.

Comments on this clonotype: This may stem from a read error, because a much larger clone lies one nucleotide away. This chain uses TRBV5-1 with TRBJ2-1; D possibly uses TRBD1 or TRBD2 (6 bases each). The CDR3 totals 16 residues. Trimming cost V 4 bases and J 8 bases, with 22 bases left between them. Germline V gene lookup returns CDR1 SGHRS and CDR2 YFSETQ. The CDR3 loop reads CASSTPLEGGIDEQFF. CDR3 in DNA: TGCGCCAGCAGCACCCCACTAGAGGGGGGTATCGATGAGCAGTTCTTC.

The chain links TRBV5-1 to TRBJ1-5; unclear D gene. CDR3 size: 14 residues. Germline V gene sequence: CDR1 SGHRS, CDR2 YFSETQ. Trimming pared 0 bases from V and 7 bases from J, leaving 11 bases between. The DNA of the CDR3 is TGCGCCAGCAGCTTGGGAGCGGTGGGCCAGCCCCAGCATTTT. Its translation is CASSLGAVGQPQHF.

Regarding this clonotype: As the CDR3 is not closed by the conserved phenylalanine or tryptophan, this likely results from a read error. The rearrangement joins TRBV9 to TRBJ2-7, with TRBD2 identical over 9 bases. After removal of 0 bases from V and 4 bases from J, the junction contained 8 bases not matched to a gene. CDR3 length equals 16 residues. Germline loops: CDR1 SGDLS, CDR2 YYNGEE. CDR3 residues: CASSVEGLAGIYEQYC. CDR3 DNA: TGTGCCAGCAGCGTAGAGGGTCTAGCGGGGATTTACGAGCAGTACTGC.

This clonotype was seen at least ten times. The rearrangement joins TRBV4-1 to TRBJ2-7; a weak D match, TRBD2 (7 bases). V shed 0 bases and J shed 4 bases, with 13 bases lying between them. This CDR3 comprises 15 residues. The germline CDR1 and CDR2 sequences are MGHRA and YSYEKL. The CDR3 here is CASSQEQQGGYEQYF. The CDR3 nucleotides read TGCGCCAGCAGCCAAGAACAACAGGGAGGGTACGAGCAGTACTTC.

This clonotype appeared many times. J is TRBJ1-6 and V is TRBV9; TRBD1 might be the D (5 bases). Between the trimmed V and J ends, which lost 0 bases and 8 bases, there was a span of 15 bases. There are 16 residues in the CDR3. Germline CDR1 SGDLS, CDR2 YYNGEE. The DNA of the CDR3 is TGTGCCAGCAGCGTAGAAGGGACGCGCAAACATTCACCCCTCCACTTT. Its translation: CASSVEGTRKHSPLHF.

This clonotype was found many times. This chain joins TRBV29-1 and TRBJ2-7, with 13 bases aligning to TRBD2. CDR3 length: 16 amino acids. The J segment lost 2 bases and the V segment lost 5 bases, leaving 9 bases of the junction unmatched. The germline V gene has CDR1 SQVTM and CDR2 ANQGSEA. CDR3 protein: CSVRTSGGAPPYEQYF. The CDR3, as DNA: TGCAGCGTTCGGACTAGCGGGGGTGCCCCCCCCTACGAGCAGTACTTC.

Comment on this clonotype: A much larger clone sits a single nucleotide away, making a read error possible. J is TRBJ2-3 and V is TRBV12-3 or TRBV12-4; 7 nucleotides line up with TRBD2. The CDR3 spans 16 residues. Trimming cost V 6 bases and J 4 bases; bases outside gene matches: 13. CDR3: CASRARDGGMPDTQYF. In DNA form, the CDR3 reads TGTGCCAGCAGAGCAAGGGACGGGGGGATGCCAGATACGCAGTATTTT.

This clonotype has at least ten counts. One end of the junction varies from germline; a read error may be responsible. V gene TRBV5-1 combines with J gene TRBJ2-5; tentatively, D is TRBD2 (6 bases). The CDR3 runs to 11 residues. The germline V gene encodes CDR1 SGHRS and CDR2 YFSETQ. The CDR3 coding sequence is TGCGCCAGCAGCTCCGGACTAAATCGAAACTTC. Translated, it gives CASSSGLNRNF. Variable domain in full (rest from reference TRBV5-1 and TRBJ2-5): KAGVTQTPRYLIKTRGQQVTLSCSPISGHRSVSWYQQTPGQGLQFLFEYFSETQRNKGNFPGRFSGRQFSNSRSEMNVSTLELGDSALYLCASSSGLNRNFGPGTRLLVL.

This clonotype was picked up many times. The chain couples TRBV5-1 to TRBJ2-3; D gene unclear. The CDR3 sequence is 14 residues long. V dropped 2 bases and J dropped 5 bases, with 12 bases sitting between them. Germline V gene data show CDR1 as SGHRS and CDR2 as YFSETQ. The CDR3 loop reads CASSFSDSRDTQYF. The CDR3 nucleotides read TGCGCCAGCAGCTTTAGTGATTCAAGAGATACGCAGTATTTT.

This clonotype was seen repeatedly, ten times or more. V usage is TRBV2 and J usage is TRBJ2-1; D possibly matches TRBD1 or TRBD2 (5 bases each). Germline V gene lookup returns CDR1 SNHLY and CDR2 FYNNEI. V lost 6 bases to trimming and J lost 0 bases, with 12 bases between them. The CDR3 spans 15 residues. The CDR3 reads CASRGTLSSYNEQFF. The CDR3 nucleotides are TGTGCCAGCAGGGGGACGCTGAGCTCCTACAATGAGCAGTTCTTC. Variable domain in full (rest from reference TRBV2 and TRBJ2-1): EPEVTQTPSHQVTQMGQEVILRCVPISNHLYFYWYRQILGQKVEFLVSFYNNEISEKSEIFDDQFSVERPDGSNFTLKIRSTKLEDSAMYFCASRGTLSSYNEQFFGPGTRLTVL.

Notes on this clonotype: An end of the junction differs from the germline gene, which may be a read error. V usage is TRBV7-2 and J usage is TRBJ2-3, with 12 bases aligning to TRBD1. Germline V CDR1 and CDR2: SGHTA, FQGNSA. This CDR3 spans 16 amino acids. The CDR3 DNA follows: TGCGCCAGCAGCCCCCCCGGGACAGGGGGCGCAGATACGCAGTATTTT. This encodes CASSPPGTGGADTQYF. The full variable domain, its missing parts supplied by reference TRBV7-2 and TRBJ2-3, is GAGVSQSPSNKVTEKGKDVELRCDPISGHTALYWYRQSLGQGLEFLIYFQGNSAPDKSGLPSDRFSAERTGGSVSTLTIQRTQQEDSAVYLCASSPPGTGGADTQYFGPGTRLTVL.

CDR3 sequence reads: CASSQESSYNEQFF. DNA for the CDR3: TGTGCCAGCAGCCAAGAGAGTTCCTACAATGAGCAGTTCTTC. The chain employs TRBV3-1 and TRBJ2-1; D remains ambiguous. The CDR3 is made up of 14 amino acids. The V gene's germline CDR1 is LGHDT and CDR2 YNNKEL (reference sequence). V dropped 0 bases and J dropped 1 base, with 4 bases sitting between them.

This clonotype has a handful of counts. The chain has TRBV5-4 and TRBJ1-5; D possibly corresponds to TRBD1 (5 bases). Germline loops: CDR1 SGHNT, CDR2 YYREEE (reference sequence). This CDR3 is 16 amino acids long. Deletions cut 4 bases from V and 0 bases from J, with 14 bases between. The CDR3 spells CASSVKAQGSNQPQHF. CDR3 sequence (DNA): TGTGCCAGCAGCGTCAAAGCGCAGGGTAGCAATCAGCCCCAGCATTTT.

This clonotype showed up many times. The CDR3 reads CSADRTVSSYEQYF. In DNA form, the CDR3 reads TGCAGTGCGGATCGGACAGTGAGCTCCTACGAGCAGTACTTC. This rearrangement joins TRBV20-1 to TRBJ2-7, with a weak D call TRBD1 (6 bases). CDR1 DFQATT and CDR2 SNEGSKA come from the germline V gene (reference sequence). This CDR3 contains 14 residues. V dropped 6 bases and J dropped 0 bases, with 15 bases sitting between them.

At least ten counts were recorded for this clonotype. The chain employs TRBV12-3 or TRBV12-4 and TRBJ2-3; D may correspond to TRBD1 or TRBD2 (5 bases each). The CDR3 is 15 amino acids. Trimming removed 6 bases from V and 0 bases from J, with 13 bases in between. The CDR3 here is CASSRDVASTDTQYF. The CDR3 DNA is TGTGCCAGCAGCCGGGACGTCGCTAGCACAGATACGCAGTATTTT.

This clonotype was observed at least ten times. This chain connects TRBV5-1 to TRBJ2-2; D is unclear. The CDR3 is 14 residues long. With 3 bases removed from V and 2 bases from J, the gap between germline ends came to 8 bases. From germline, CDR1 is SGHRS and CDR2 YFSETQ. CDR3 coding DNA: TGCGCCAGCAGCTACGGGTCAAACACCGGGGAGCTGTTTTTT. Translated, it gives CASSYGSNTGELFF.

Points on this clonotype: A much bigger clone sits one base away, suggesting this may be a read error. The gene calls are TRBV20-1 and TRBJ2-4; D is possibly TRBD2 (5 bases). The CDR3 contains 14 residues. Trimming cost V 3 bases and J 1 base, with 10 bases left between them. CDR1 and CDR2 from the germline V gene are DFQATT and SNEGSKA (reference sequence). This chain's CDR3 is CSASNGEAKNIQYF. As DNA, the CDR3 is TGCAGTGCTAGCAACGGGGAGGCCAAAAACATTCAGTACTTC.